This TCR beta chain was recovered during a study of shared clonotypes between healthy human individuals. The CDR3 has 15 amino acids. V lost 0 bases, J lost 4 bases, and 5 bases stayed unmatched. CDR1 is SGHRS, CDR2 YFSETQ, per germline. Turning to this clone: Its specificity is not known.

The study, taken as a whole, reports: Donor clonotype sharing was expected to depend on sequencing depth.

Using approximately 200 ng DNA, approximately 30,000 T cell genomes, the sorted-subset replicate PCRs were run. Sequenced by immunoSEQ multiplex PCR; TCRdb stores in-frame clones only, minus some. The sample holds around 2.1 million clones, approximately 94% seen once. The V call is TRBV5-1, the J call TRBJ2-5, with TRBD2 matching 8 bases. The specimen sequenced was naive CD4+ T cells sorted from blood. Subset reported: CD45RA+ positively selected. The TCR originated in a man in his late teens or twenties in good health. The CDR3 is CASSLEAGVSETQYF. CDR3 nucleotides: TGCGCCAGCAGCTTGGAAGCGGGAGTGTCAGAGACCCAGTACTTC.